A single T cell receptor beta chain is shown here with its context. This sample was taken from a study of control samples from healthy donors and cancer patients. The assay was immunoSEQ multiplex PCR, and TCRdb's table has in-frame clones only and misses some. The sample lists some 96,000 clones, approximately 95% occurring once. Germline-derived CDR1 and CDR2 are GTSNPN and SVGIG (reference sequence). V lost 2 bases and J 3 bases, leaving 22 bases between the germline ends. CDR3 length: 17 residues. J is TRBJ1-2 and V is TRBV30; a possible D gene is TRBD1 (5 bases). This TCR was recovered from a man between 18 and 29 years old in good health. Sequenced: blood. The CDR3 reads CAWSPRDERFLHYGYTF. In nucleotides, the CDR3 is TGTGCCTGGAGTCCCCGGGACGAAAGGTTTCTGCACTATGGCTACACCTTC. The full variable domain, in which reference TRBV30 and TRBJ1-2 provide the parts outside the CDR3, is SQTIHQWPATLVQPVGSPLSLECTVEGTSNPNLYWYRQAAGRGLQLLFYSVGIGQISSEVPQNLSASRPQDRQFILSSKKLLLSDSGFYLCAWSPRDERFLHYGYTFGSGTRLTVV.